Listed here are 19 T cell receptor beta chains from one sample, sequenced in a study of beta chain features in type 1 diabetes. Study conclusions and caveats: A moderate, significant TCRB CDR3 shortening appeared in type 1 diabetes across four CD4+ subsets.

Every isolated RNA sample was fully reverse transcribed, so sequencing captured expressed TCRB transcripts. Profiled with immunoSEQ multiplex PCR; TCRdb holds only in-frame clones, not every one. The top ten hold approximately 0.02% of the sample, which has roughly 700,000 clones, 13% seen once. Their antigen targets remain unknown. The sequenced sample consisted of naive CD4+ T cells from blood. The receptor set was obtained from a man between 18 and 35 years old with type 1 diabetes.

This clone was detected only a few times. The chain links TRBV30 to TRBJ2-7; D is uncertain. V lost 0 bases and J 0 bases, leaving 9 bases between the germline ends. The CDR3 runs 14 residues. Germline assignment: CDR1 GTSNPN and CDR2 SVGIG (reference sequence). CDR3 sequence (DNA): TGTGCCTGGAGTGTTGGGTCCCTCTCCTACGAGCAGTACTTC. This translates into CAWSVGSLSYEQYF.

The chain employs TRBV4-1 and TRBJ2-1; 9 positions agree with TRBD1. The CDR3 loop spans 17 amino acids. With V trimmed by 0 bases and J by 7 bases, 10 bases remained unmatched. The V gene's germline CDR1 is MGHRA and CDR2 YSYEKL. The CDR3 protein is CASSQDGTGQGGNEQFF. The CDR3 bases are TGCGCCAGCAGCCAAGATGGCACGGGACAGGGTGGGAATGAGCAGTTCTTC.

As to this clone: An end of the junction differs from the germline gene, which may be a read error. This chain links TRBV23-1 with TRBJ1-5; TRBD1 aligns across 7 bases. TRBV23-1 falls under the ORF class, with uncertain function. This CDR3 contains 15 residues. CDR3 region: CASNQVDRASQPQHF. The CDR3, as DNA: TGCGCCAGCAATCAAGTTGACAGGGCGAGTCAGCCCCAGCATTTT.

The rearrangement links TRBV30 to TRBJ1-6; no firm D call. The CDR3 spans 12 residues. V was pared by 0 bases and J by 10 bases, with 7 bases between. Per germline, CDR1 GTSNPN and CDR2 SVGIG (reference sequence). The CDR3 DNA sequence: TGTGCCTGGAGTGTCGATTGGTCACCCCTCCACTTT. This translates into CAWSVDWSPLHF.

J is TRBJ1-5 and V is TRBV2; D is unresolved. The germline V gene has CDR1 SNHLY and CDR2 FYNNEI. V gave up 6 bases and J gave up 5 bases, with 11 bases separating them. The CDR3 consists of 13 residues. CDR3 protein: CASRIGQYQPQHF. Written as DNA, the CDR3 is TGTGCCAGCAGAATTGGGCAGTATCAGCCCCAGCATTTT.

The chain combines TRBV4-2 with TRBJ2-3; the match to TRBD2 covers 9 bases. Per the germline V gene, CDR1 is LGHNA and CDR2 is YNFKEQ. The V segment lost 2 bases and the J segment 2 bases; nucleotides outside the gene matches: 14. This CDR3 is 19 amino acids long. The CDR3 is CASSQQTPLSGGDTDTQYF. The CDR3 nucleotides are TGTGCCAGCAGCCAACAAACCCCCCTTAGCGGGGGAGACACAGATACGCAGTATTTT.

This clone came up a few times. The V call is TRBV7-9, the J call TRBJ2-2; maybe TRBD1 (5 bases). This CDR3 has 12 residues. Germline values: CDR1 SEHNR, CDR2 FQNEAQ (reference sequence). Trimming shortened V by 4 bases and J by 7 bases, and 7 bases separated the two germline ends. The CDR3 DNA reads TGTGCCAGCAGCTCCGACAGCGGGGAGCTGTTTTTT. Protein sequence: CASSSDSGELFF.

The chain carries TRBV7-9 and TRBJ2-6; D gene ambiguous. CDR3 length: 16 amino acids. The ends were cut back, 5 bases at V and 4 bases at J, with 15 bases in the middle. In germline, CDR1 is SEHNR, CDR2 FQNEAQ (reference sequence). The CDR3: CASSPQGPPGANVLTF. In nucleotides, the CDR3 is TGTGCCAGCAGCCCACAAGGCCCCCCAGGGGCCAACGTCCTGACTTTC.

The chain is built from TRBV5-6 and TRBJ2-1; 9 nucleotides align to TRBD2. Trimming cost V 4 bases and J 7 bases; bases outside gene matches: 9. The CDR3 spans 15 residues. CDR1 SGHDT and CDR2 YYEEEE come from the germline V gene. CDR3 loop: CASSRRGLAANEQFF. The DNA for the CDR3 is TGTGCCAGCAGCCGCAGGGGACTAGCCGCTAATGAGCAGTTCTTC.

V and J are TRBV29-1 and TRBJ2-1; D might be TRBD1 (8 bases). CDR3 length: 12 amino acids. Trimming pared 8 bases from V and 7 bases from J, leaving 15 bases between. Per germline, CDR1 SQVTM and CDR2 ANQGSEA. For the CDR3, the DNA is TGCAGCCACAGGGGGGGGTGGAATGAGCAGTTCTTC. It specifies CSHRGGWNEQFF.

This clone was detected a few times. This chain joins TRBV18 and TRBJ2-1; no clear D gene. Germline loops: CDR1 KGHSH, CDR2 LQKENI. Trimming took off 3 bases at V and 2 bases at J, with 20 bases between the two ends. The CDR3 is 18 residues long. In DNA, the CDR3 is TGTGCCAGCTCACCCCGACCGGGTGGCAGGCTAACCTACAATGAGCAGTTCTTC. Encoded protein: CASSPRPGGRLTYNEQFF.

As for this clone: This sample includes further DNA sequences coding for the same CDR3. The rearrangement joins TRBV19 to TRBJ1-1; possible D gene TRBD1, 6 bases. There are 13 residues in the CDR3. Trimming stripped 4 bases from V and 4 bases from J, with 10 bases between. Germline lookup yields CDR1 LNHDA and CDR2 SQIVND (reference sequence). DNA of the CDR3: TGTGCCAGTAGTACACAGGGCGGCACTGAAGCTTTCTTT. Residues: CASSTQGGTEAFF.

This chain uses TRBV28 with TRBJ2-4, with D perhaps being TRBD1 or TRBD2 (5 bases each). There are 12 residues in the CDR3. The germline V gene has CDR1 MDHEN and CDR2 SYDVKM. Between the trimmed V and J ends, which lost 6 bases and 7 bases, there was a span of 10 bases. CDR3 sequence (DNA): TGTGCCAGCAGGGTCTGGGGGAACATTCAGTACTTC. It translates to CASRVWGNIQYF.

This chain links TRBV15 with TRBJ1-2, with TRBD1 matching 8 bases. CDR1 LNHNV and CDR2 YYDKDF come from the germline V gene (reference sequence). The CDR3 is made up of 16 amino acids. With 2 bases clipped from V and 5 bases from J, the junction kept 10 bases outside the gene matches. The CDR3 nucleotides read TGTGCCACCAGCAGACTTGACAGGGGAGACCCTTATGGCTACACCTTC. Protein product: CATSRLDRGDPYGYTF.

The count of this clone is one. CDR3 coding DNA: TGCGCCAGCAGCTTGGGAGCGGAGTTCACTGAAGCTTTCTTT. This gives the protein CASSLGAEFTEAFF. The chain couples TRBV5-1 to TRBJ1-1; D is unresolved. Trimming took 0 bases from V and 4 from J, leaving 10 bases between them. The CDR3 consists of 14 residues. CDR1 SGHRS and CDR2 YFSETQ come from the germline V gene.

The table lists this clone with a few counts. The CDR3 DNA follows: TGTGCCAGCACGAGAACCAAAGAGACCCAGTACTTC. Translating it yields CASTRTKETQYF. The chain recombines TRBV6-1 with TRBJ2-5; D unclear. This CDR3 region has 12 residues. Germline loops: CDR1 MNHNS, CDR2 SASEGT. Trimming took 7 bases from V and 3 from J, leaving 9 bases between them.

Of note for this clone: Other nucleotide sequences in the sample specify the same CDR3. The CDR3: CAWSVRGGTEAFF. DNA for the CDR3: TGTGCCTGGAGTGTACGGGGGGGTACTGAAGCTTTCTTT. The chain links TRBV30 to TRBJ1-1, with a weak D call TRBD1 (5 bases). Trimming took off 0 bases at V and 5 bases at J, with 10 bases between the two ends. Germline V gene data show CDR1 as GTSNPN and CDR2 as SVGIG (reference sequence). CDR3 length: 13 amino acids.

CDR3 in amino acids: CASSQEGGNLNYGYTF. The CDR3, as DNA: TGTGCCAGCAGTCAAGAGGGGGGAAACCTTAACTATGGCTACACCTTC. The chain joins TRBV2 to TRBJ1-2, with D possibly TRBD1 on 6 matching bases. V dropped 5 bases and J dropped 1 base, with 17 bases sitting between them. Germline V CDR1 and CDR2: SNHLY, FYNNEI. CDR3 length equals 16 residues.

Only a few counts were recorded for this clone. The CDR3, as DNA: TGTGCCAGCTCACCGGGACCGACCTCTGGAAACACCATATATTTT. As protein: CASSPGPTSGNTIYF. The chain carries TRBV18 and TRBJ1-3, with a possible D match to TRBD1 (5 bases). V lost 3 bases and J 0 bases, leaving 9 bases between the germline ends. CDR1 is KGHSH and CDR2 is LQKENI in the germline V gene. CDR3 length: 15 amino acids.